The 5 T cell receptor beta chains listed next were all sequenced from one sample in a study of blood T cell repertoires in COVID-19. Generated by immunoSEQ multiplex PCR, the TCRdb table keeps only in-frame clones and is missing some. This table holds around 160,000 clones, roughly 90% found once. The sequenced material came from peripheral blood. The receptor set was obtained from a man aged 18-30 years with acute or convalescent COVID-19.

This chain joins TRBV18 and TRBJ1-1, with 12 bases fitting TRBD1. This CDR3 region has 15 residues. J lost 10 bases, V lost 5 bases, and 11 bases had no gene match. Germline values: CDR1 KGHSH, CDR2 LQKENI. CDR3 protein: CASSAGQGALLLAFF. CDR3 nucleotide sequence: TGTGCCAGCTCAGCGGGACAGGGGGCGTTATTATTAGCTTTCTTT.

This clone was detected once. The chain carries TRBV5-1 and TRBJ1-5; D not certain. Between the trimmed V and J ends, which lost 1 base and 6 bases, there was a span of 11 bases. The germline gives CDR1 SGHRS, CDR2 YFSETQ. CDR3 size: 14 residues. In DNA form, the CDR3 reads TGCGCCAGCAGCTTGTTTGGGGAGGGTCAGCCCCAGCATTTT. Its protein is CASSLFGEGQPQHF.

This CDR3 reads CASSLQGADEKLFF. As DNA, the CDR3 is TGCGCCAGCAGCCTTCAGGGGGCAGACGAAAAACTGTTTTTT. The chain recombines TRBV4-1 with TRBJ1-4, with 8 bases fitting TRBD1. In germline, CDR1 is MGHRA, CDR2 YSYEKL. The length of the CDR3 is 14 residues. J gave up 8 bases and V 4 bases, and 6 bases lay outside the gene matches.

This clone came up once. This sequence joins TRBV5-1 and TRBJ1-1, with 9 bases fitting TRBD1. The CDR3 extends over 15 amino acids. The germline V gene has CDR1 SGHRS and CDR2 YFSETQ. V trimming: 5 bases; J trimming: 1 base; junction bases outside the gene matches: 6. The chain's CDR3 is CASRPGDRANTEAFF. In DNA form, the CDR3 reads TGCGCCAGCAGGCCCGGGGACAGGGCGAACACTGAAGCTTTCTTT.

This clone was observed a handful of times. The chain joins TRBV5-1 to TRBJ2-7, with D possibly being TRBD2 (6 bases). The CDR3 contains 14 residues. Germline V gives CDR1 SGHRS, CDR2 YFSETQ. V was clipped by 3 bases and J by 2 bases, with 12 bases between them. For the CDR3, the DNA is TGCGCCAGCAGCTCGCGCGGGACCGCCTACGAGCAGTACTTC. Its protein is CASSSRGTAYEQYF.